The 24 T cell receptor beta chains presented below share a single source sample, sequenced in a study of blood T cell repertoires in COVID-19. Data came from immunoSEQ multiplex PCR; TCRdb stores just in-frame clones and leaves some out. The repertoire includes some 100,000 clones, around four fifths of them detected once, and about an eighth sits in the top ten. The sequenced material came from peripheral blood. All receptors derive from a man aged 50-59 years with active or convalescent COVID-19.

V gene TRBV6-4 combines with J gene TRBJ2-2; 8 bases are a match to TRBD1. CDR1 is MRHNA, CDR2 SNTAGT, per germline. V was clipped by 6 bases and J by 4 bases; unmatched bases: 4. This CDR3 spans 14 amino acids. The CDR3 region is CASSPGQGTGELFF. The DNA of the CDR3 is TGTGCCAGCAGCCCCGGACAGGGCACCGGGGAGCTGTTTTTT.

V and J are TRBV5-1 and TRBJ2-1, with D perhaps matching TRBD1 (5 bases). Trimming removed 7 bases at V and 6 bases at J, with 14 bases between. The CDR3 runs 13 residues. Per the germline V gene, CDR1 is SGHRS and CDR2 is YFSETQ. The CDR3 region is CASSSSRANEQFF. As DNA, the CDR3 is TGCGCCAGCTCCTCGAGCAGGGCCAATGAGCAGTTCTTC. Full variable domain (rest looked up from reference TRBV5-1 and TRBJ2-1): KAGVTQTPRYLIKTRGQQVTLSCSPISGHRSVSWYQQTPGQGLQFLFEYFSETQRNKGNFPGRFSGRQFSNSRSEMNVSTLELGDSALYLCASSSSRANEQFFGPGTRLTVL.

The CDR3 reads CAGSKLQGQGQETQYF. The CDR3 DNA follows: TGTGCCGGATCAAAGCTCCAGGGGCAGGGCCAAGAGACCCAGTACTTC. The chain joins TRBV18 to TRBJ2-5, with D perhaps matching TRBD1 (6 bases). The V end was cut by 11 bases, the J end by 1 base, with 23 bases between. The length of the CDR3 is 16 residues. The germline gives CDR1 KGHSH, CDR2 LQKENI.

The CDR3: CASSLVGTGRVGELFF. The CDR3 DNA is TGCGCCAGCAGCTTGGTTGGGACAGGGCGAGTCGGGGAGCTGTTTTTT. The V call is TRBV5-1, the J call TRBJ2-2; 9 positions match TRBD1. There are 16 residues in the CDR3. Per germline, CDR1 SGHRS and CDR2 YFSETQ. Germline trimming cut 0 bases from V and 7 bases from J; bases unmatched to any gene: 7.

The chain links TRBV2 to TRBJ2-1; the match to TRBD2 covers 15 bases. Unmatched junction bases numbered 13, after V lost 11 bases and J lost 8 bases. The CDR3 is 16 residues long. Germline V lookup: CDR1 SNHLY, CDR2 FYNNEI. The CDR3 sequence: CAGSYLGLAGGHEQFF. As DNA, the CDR3 is TGTGCCGGTAGCTACTTGGGACTAGCGGGAGGCCATGAGCAGTTCTTC. The full variable domain, in which reference TRBV2 and TRBJ2-1 provide the parts outside the CDR3, is EPEVTQTPSHQVTQMGQEVILRCVPISNHLYFYWYRQILGQKVEFLVSFYNNEISEKSEIFDDQFSVERPDGSNFTLKIRSTKLEDSAMYFCAGSYLGLAGGHEQFFGPGTRLTVL.

CDR3 DNA sequence: TGTGCCAGCAGCCAACTAGCGGGAGGGGGAAAAACCTACAATGAGCAGTTCTTC. It translates to CASSQLAGGGKTYNEQFF. V and J are TRBV5-4 and TRBJ2-1; 13 bases are shared with TRBD2. Germline assignment: CDR1 SGHNT and CDR2 YYREEE (reference sequence). The CDR3 has 18 residues. J gave up 2 bases and V 4 bases, and 9 bases lay outside the gene matches.

The chain links TRBV5-1 to TRBJ2-4; tentatively, D is TRBD2 (5 bases). The germline gives CDR1 SGHRS, CDR2 YFSETQ. With 3 bases removed from V and 10 bases from J, the gap between germline ends came to 14 bases. The CDR3 spans 13 residues. DNA of the CDR3: TGCGCCAGCAGCTCCAGAGGAGGTTCAATTCAGTACTTC. Amino acids: CASSSRGGSIQYF.

V is TRBV5-1 and J is TRBJ2-5; D is possibly TRBD1 (5 bases). V lost 1 base to trimming and J lost 6 bases, with 16 bases between them. Germline CDR1 SGHRS, CDR2 YFSETQ. The CDR3 sequence is 15 residues long. CDR3 sequence reads: CASSLRQGAEKTQYF. DNA for the CDR3: TGCGCCAGCAGCTTGCGCCAAGGGGCCGAAAAGACCCAGTACTTC.

The CDR3 reads CASSIILRSETQYF. DNA of the CDR3: TGTGCCAGTAGTATAATACTCAGGTCGGAGACCCAGTACTTC. This rearrangement joins TRBV19 to TRBJ2-5, with D hard to call. This CDR3 has 14 residues. Germline CDR1 reads LNHDA; CDR2 reads SQIVND (reference sequence). The V end was cut by 2 bases, the J end by 5 bases, with 12 bases between.

This clone has a single count. The chain employs TRBV7-9 and TRBJ2-7; maybe TRBD2 (5 bases). Germline values: CDR1 SEHNR, CDR2 FQNEAQ (reference sequence). The CDR3 consists of 13 residues. V was shortened by 5 bases and J by 7 bases, with 15 bases between the two germline ends. The DNA for the CDR3 is TGTGCCAGCAGCCAGGACTCTCCCTGGGAGCAGTACTTC. This encodes CASSQDSPWEQYF.

The table lists this clone with a count of one. This chain connects TRBV19 to TRBJ2-2; 7 bases fit TRBD2. J lost 4 bases, V lost 4 bases, and 6 bases had no gene match. This CDR3 region has 15 residues. Germline CDR1 LNHDA, CDR2 SQIVND (reference sequence). The CDR3 sequence: CASSNPGGFTGELFF. The CDR3 DNA reads TGTGCCAGTAGTAACCCGGGGGGATTCACCGGGGAGCTGTTTTTT.

This chain links TRBV5-1 with TRBJ2-7; TRBD1 aligns across 7 bases. This CDR3 has 14 amino acids. The V gene end was trimmed by 4 bases and the J gene end by 1 base; junction bases not matched to a gene: 5. Germline assignment: CDR1 SGHRS and CDR2 YFSETQ. CDR3 sequence reads: CASSRDSISYEQYF. CDR3 coding DNA: TGCGCCAGCAGCCGGGACAGTATTTCCTACGAGCAGTACTTC.

The rearrangement uses TRBV5-1 and TRBJ1-2, with D uncertain. Trimming shortened V by 4 bases and J by 2 bases, and 9 bases separated the two germline ends. The CDR3 runs to 13 residues. The germline CDR1 and CDR2 sequences are SGHRS and YFSETQ. The CDR3 nucleotides are TGCGCCAGCAGCATAGACACCAACTATGGCTACACCTTC. Translating it yields CASSIDTNYGYTF.

The chain couples TRBV15 to TRBJ2-5, with 7 bases aligning to TRBD2. V was pared by 1 base and J by 5 bases, with 4 bases of the junction left unmatched. The CDR3 has 14 amino acids. Germline CDR1 reads LNHNV; CDR2 reads YYDKDF (reference sequence). The DNA for the CDR3 is TGTGCCACCAGCAGAGGTGGACTAGGGGAGACCCAGTACTTC. It encodes CATSRGGLGETQYF.

V and J are TRBV4-2 and TRBJ2-3, with 9 bases matching TRBD1. This CDR3 is built from 18 residues. The germline V gene encodes CDR1 LGHNA and CDR2 YNFKEQ. V shed 2 bases and J 0 bases; nucleotides not matched to a gene: 9. For the CDR3, the DNA is TGTGCCAGCAGCCAATACCCACAGGGGGCGCTTAGCACAGATACGCAGTATTTT. Protein product: CASSQYPQGALSTDTQYF.

The chain links TRBV19 to TRBJ2-7, with 8 bases matching TRBD1. Germline V gives CDR1 LNHDA, CDR2 SQIVND (reference sequence). V was pared by 4 bases and J by 6 bases, with 5 bases of the junction left unmatched. The CDR3 loop spans 13 amino acids. CDR3 region: CASSTQTGAEQYF. The DNA for the CDR3 is TGTGCCAGTAGTACCCAGACAGGGGCCGAGCAGTACTTC.

Only one count was recorded for this clone. The chain is built from TRBV6-1 and TRBJ1-3; D gene uncertain. V lost 3 bases and J lost 0, with 12 bases in between. Per germline, CDR1 MNHNS and CDR2 SASEGT. This CDR3 spans 16 amino acids. The DNA of the CDR3 is TGTGCCAGCAGTGACCAGCAGCGGCTCTCTGGAAACACCATATATTTT. Amino acid sequence: CASSDQQRLSGNTIYF.

The V call is TRBV5-1, the J call TRBJ1-2; 8 bases agree with TRBD1. The CDR3 covers 13 residues. Germline V gene lookup returns CDR1 SGHRS and CDR2 YFSETQ. V was pared by 3 bases and J by 8 bases, with 6 bases of the junction left unmatched. CDR3 in DNA: TGCGCCAGCAGCTCAGGACAGGGCCTAGGCTACACCTTC. Translating it yields CASSSGQGLGYTF.

The rearrangement uses TRBV19 and TRBJ1-5; 9 bases are shared with TRBD1. Germline loops: CDR1 LNHDA, CDR2 SQIVND (reference sequence). With V trimmed by 2 bases and J by 3 bases, 5 bases remained unmatched. The CDR3 loop spans 16 amino acids. CDR3 coding DNA: TGTGCCAGTAGTATACTGGGACAGGGACTCAATCAGCCCCAGCATTTT. Amino acids: CASSILGQGLNQPQHF.

The rearrangement links TRBV29-1 to TRBJ2-7, with a possible D match to TRBD1 (5 bases). The CDR3 has 14 amino acids. Per germline, CDR1 SQVTM and CDR2 ANQGSEA. Trimming took off 3 bases at V and 5 bases at J, with 17 bases between the two ends. The CDR3 DNA reads as TGCAGCGTTGAGCCGACAGCCCGGACCCACGAGCAGTACTTC. Translation: CSVEPTARTHEQYF.

This sequence joins TRBV27 and TRBJ1-1, with 7 bases lining up with TRBD1. The CDR3 loop spans 14 amino acids. Germline loops: CDR1 MNHEY, CDR2 SMNVEV (reference sequence). The V and J ends lost 6 bases and 7 bases, in that order; junction bases with no gene match: 11. The CDR3 is CASRTNFDRVEAFF. The CDR3 DNA follows: TGTGCCAGCAGGACAAATTTCGACAGGGTTGAAGCTTTCTTT.

The chain recombines TRBV5-1 with TRBJ2-7; TRBD2 agrees at 8 bases. The CDR3 length is 14 residues. J lost 7 bases, V lost 3 bases, and 9 bases had no gene match. Per germline, CDR1 SGHRS and CDR2 YFSETQ. The DNA of the CDR3 is TGCGCCAGCAGCTATAGTAGCGGGAACTTTGAGCAGTACTTC. Protein sequence: CASSYSSGNFEQYF.

The chain has TRBV24-1 and TRBJ1-2; TRBD1 might be the D (6 bases). Trimming took off 4 bases at V and 5 bases at J, with 13 bases between the two ends. Germline V gene data show CDR1 as KGHDR and CDR2 as SFDVKD. The CDR3 is 14 amino acids. CDR3 amino acids: CATSDKGQVYGYTF. The CDR3 bases are TGTGCCACCAGTGACAAGGGACAAGTTTATGGCTACACCTTC.

The rearrangement joins TRBV4-2 to TRBJ2-5; 13 bases match TRBD2. This CDR3 has 18 amino acids. Germline V gives CDR1 LGHNA, CDR2 YNFKEQ. The ends lost 3 bases at V and 4 bases at J; junction bases unmatched: 11. Written as DNA, the CDR3 is TGTGCCAGCAGCCACAGGACTAGCGGGAGTCGTAAGGGAGAGACCCAGTACTTC. Its protein is CASSHRTSGSRKGETQYF.